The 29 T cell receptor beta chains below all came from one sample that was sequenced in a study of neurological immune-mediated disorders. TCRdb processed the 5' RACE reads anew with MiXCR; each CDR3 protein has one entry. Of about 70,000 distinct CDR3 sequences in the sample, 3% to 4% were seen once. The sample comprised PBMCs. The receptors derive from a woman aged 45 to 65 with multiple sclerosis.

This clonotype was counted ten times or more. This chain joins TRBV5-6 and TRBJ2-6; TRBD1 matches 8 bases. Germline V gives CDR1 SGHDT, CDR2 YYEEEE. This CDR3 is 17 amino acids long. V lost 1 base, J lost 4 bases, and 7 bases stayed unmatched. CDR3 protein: CASSLTGRGRGANVLTF. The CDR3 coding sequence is TGTGCCAGCAGCTTGACGGGCAGGGGGCGAGGGGCCAACGTCCTGACTTTC.

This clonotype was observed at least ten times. The CDR3 loop is CSAQQHSNQPQHF. The DNA for the CDR3 is TGCAGTGCTCAACAGCATAGCAATCAGCCCCAGCATTTT. This chain connects TRBV20-1 to TRBJ1-5; D not certain. Germline V CDR1 and CDR2: DFQATT, SNEGSKA (reference sequence). Trimming cost V 5 bases and J 0 bases, with 8 bases left between them. CDR3 size: 13 residues.

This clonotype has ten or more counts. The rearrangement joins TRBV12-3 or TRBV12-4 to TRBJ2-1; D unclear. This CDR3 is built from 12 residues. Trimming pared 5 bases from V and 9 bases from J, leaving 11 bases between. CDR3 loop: CASSPPLGEQFF. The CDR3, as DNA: TGTGCCAGCAGTCCCCCCTTAGGTGAGCAGTTCTTC.

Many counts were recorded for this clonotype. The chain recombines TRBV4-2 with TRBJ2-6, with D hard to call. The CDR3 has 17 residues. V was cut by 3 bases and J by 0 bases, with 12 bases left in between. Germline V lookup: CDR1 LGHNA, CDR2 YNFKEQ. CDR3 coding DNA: TGTGCCAGCAGCCAGGCTAAGGGAAGCTCTGGGGCCAACGTCCTGACTTTC. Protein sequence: CASSQAKGSSGANVLTF.

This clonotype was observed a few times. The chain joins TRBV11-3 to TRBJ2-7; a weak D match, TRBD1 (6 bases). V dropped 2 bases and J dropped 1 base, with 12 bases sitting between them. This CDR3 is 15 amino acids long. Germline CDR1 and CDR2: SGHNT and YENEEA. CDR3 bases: TGTGCCAGCAGCTTACTGGACAGCACTTCCTACGAGCAGTACGTC. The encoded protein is CASSLLDSTSYEQYV.

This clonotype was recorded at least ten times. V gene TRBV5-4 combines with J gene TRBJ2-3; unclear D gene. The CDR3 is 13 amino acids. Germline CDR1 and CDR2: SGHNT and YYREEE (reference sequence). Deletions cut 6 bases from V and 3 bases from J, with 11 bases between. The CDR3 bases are TGTGCCAGCACCCTGACCATTACAGATACGCAGTATTTT. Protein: CASTLTITDTQYF.

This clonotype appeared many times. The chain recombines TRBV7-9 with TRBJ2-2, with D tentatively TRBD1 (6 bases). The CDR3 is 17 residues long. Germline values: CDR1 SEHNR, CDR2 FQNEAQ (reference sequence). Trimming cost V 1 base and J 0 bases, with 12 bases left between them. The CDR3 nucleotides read TGTGCCAGCAGCTTAGAATTCGGGACAACGAACACCGGGGAGCTGTTTTTT. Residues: CASSLEFGTTNTGELFF.

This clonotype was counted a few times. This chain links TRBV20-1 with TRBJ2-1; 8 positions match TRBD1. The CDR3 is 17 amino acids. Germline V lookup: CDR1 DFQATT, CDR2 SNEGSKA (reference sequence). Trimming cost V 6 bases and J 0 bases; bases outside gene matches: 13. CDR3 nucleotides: TGCAGTGCCTTAGGACAGGGTTCTTACAGCTCCTACAATGAGCAGTTCTTC. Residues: CSALGQGSYSSYNEQFF.

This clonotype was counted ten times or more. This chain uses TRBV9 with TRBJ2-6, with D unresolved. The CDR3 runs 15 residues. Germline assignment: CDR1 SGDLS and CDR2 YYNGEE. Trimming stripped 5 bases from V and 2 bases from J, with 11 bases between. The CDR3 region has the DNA TGTGCCAGCAGTACTCTGACCCCTGGGGCCAACGTCCTGACTTTC. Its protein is CASSTLTPGANVLTF.

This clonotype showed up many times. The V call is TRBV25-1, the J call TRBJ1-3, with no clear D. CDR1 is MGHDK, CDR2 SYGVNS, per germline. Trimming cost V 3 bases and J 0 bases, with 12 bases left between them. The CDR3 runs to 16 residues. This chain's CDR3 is CASSDGFLSSGNTIYF. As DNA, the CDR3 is TGTGCCAGCAGTGACGGTTTTTTGAGCTCTGGAAACACCATATATTTT. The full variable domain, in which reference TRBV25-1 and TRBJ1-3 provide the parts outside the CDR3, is EADIYQTPRYLVIGTGKKITLECSQTMGHDKMYWYQQDPGMELHLIHYSYGVNSTEKGDLSSESTVSRIRTEHFPLTLESARPSHTSQYLCASSDGFLSSGNTIYFGEGSWLTVV.

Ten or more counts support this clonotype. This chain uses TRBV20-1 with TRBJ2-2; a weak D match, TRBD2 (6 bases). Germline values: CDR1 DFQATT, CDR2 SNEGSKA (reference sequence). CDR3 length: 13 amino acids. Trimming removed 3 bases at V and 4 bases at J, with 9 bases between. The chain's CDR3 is CSASTGGTGELFF. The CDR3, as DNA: TGCAGTGCTAGTACCGGGGGCACCGGGGAGCTGTTTTTT.

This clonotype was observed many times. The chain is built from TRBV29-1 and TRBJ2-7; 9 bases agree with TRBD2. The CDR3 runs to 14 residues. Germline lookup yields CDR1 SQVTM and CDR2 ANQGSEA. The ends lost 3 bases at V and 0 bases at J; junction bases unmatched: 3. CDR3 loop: CSVEVAGASYEQYF. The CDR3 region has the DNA TGCAGCGTTGAGGTAGCGGGAGCCTCCTACGAGCAGTACTTC.

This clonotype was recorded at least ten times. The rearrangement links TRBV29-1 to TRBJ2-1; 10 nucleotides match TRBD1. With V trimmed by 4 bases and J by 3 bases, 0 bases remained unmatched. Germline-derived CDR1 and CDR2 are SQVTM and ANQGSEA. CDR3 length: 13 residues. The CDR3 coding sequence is TGCAGCGTTGGGACAGGGGGCTACAATGAGCAGTTCTTC. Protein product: CSVGTGGYNEQFF.

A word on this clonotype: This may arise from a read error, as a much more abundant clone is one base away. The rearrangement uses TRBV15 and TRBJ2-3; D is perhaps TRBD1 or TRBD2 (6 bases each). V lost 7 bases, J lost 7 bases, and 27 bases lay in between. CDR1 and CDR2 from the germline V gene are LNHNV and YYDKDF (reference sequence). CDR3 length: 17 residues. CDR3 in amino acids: CATISRVGGGETHTQYF. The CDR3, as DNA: TGTGCCACCATCTCCCGAGTCGGGGGCGGGGAAACCCATACGCAGTATTTT.

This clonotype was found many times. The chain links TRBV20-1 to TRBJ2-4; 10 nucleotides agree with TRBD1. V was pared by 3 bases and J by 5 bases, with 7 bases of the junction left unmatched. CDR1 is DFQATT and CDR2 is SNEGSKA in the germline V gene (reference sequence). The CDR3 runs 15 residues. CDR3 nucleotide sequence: TGCAGTGCTAGTGGGGACAGGGGCTACCAAAACATTCAGTACTTC. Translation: CSASGDRGYQNIQYF.

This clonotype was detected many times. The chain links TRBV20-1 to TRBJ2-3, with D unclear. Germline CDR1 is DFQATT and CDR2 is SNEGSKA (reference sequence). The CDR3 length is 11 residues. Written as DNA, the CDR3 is TGCAGCGGTAGGATGGCAGATACGCAGTATTTT. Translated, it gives CSGRMADTQYF.

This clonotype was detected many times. CDR3 sequence: CATSDPTSAGAETQYF. In DNA form, the CDR3 reads TGTGCCACCAGTGACCCCACTAGCGCTGGGGCCGAGACCCAGTACTTC. The chain recombines TRBV24-1 with TRBJ2-5, with 7 bases lining up with TRBD2. This CDR3 has 16 residues. Germline-derived CDR1 and CDR2 are KGHDR and SFDVKD. V shed 4 bases, J shed 5 bases, and the junction held 12 bases outside the gene matches.

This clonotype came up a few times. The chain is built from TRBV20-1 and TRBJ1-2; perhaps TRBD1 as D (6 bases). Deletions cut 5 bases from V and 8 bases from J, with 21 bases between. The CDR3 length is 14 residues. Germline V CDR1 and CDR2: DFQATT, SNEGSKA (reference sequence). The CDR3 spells CSAHKSGQTGGYTF. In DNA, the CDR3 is TGCAGTGCTCATAAATCCGGACAGACTGGGGGCTACACCTTC.

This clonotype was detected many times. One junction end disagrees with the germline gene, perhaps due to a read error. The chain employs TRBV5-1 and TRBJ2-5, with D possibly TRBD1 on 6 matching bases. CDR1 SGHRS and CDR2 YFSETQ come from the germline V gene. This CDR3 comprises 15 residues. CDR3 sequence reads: CASSPGDRYQETQYF. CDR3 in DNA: TGCGCCAGCAGCCCAGGGGATAGGTACCAGGAGACCCAGTACTTC.

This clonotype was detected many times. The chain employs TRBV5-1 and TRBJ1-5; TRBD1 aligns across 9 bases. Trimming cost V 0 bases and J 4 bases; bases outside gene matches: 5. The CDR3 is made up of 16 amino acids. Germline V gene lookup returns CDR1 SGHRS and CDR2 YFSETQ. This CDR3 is CASSLGAGQGNQPQHF. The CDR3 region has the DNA TGCGCCAGCAGCTTGGGGGCGGGACAGGGTAATCAGCCCCAGCATTTT.

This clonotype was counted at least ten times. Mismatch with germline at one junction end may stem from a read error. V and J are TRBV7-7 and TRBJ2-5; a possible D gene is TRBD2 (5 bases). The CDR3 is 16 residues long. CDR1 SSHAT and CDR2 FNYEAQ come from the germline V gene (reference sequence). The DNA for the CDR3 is TGTGCTAGCAGCTTAGCGTGGACCAGCGATGTGGAGACCCAGTACTTC. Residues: CASSLAWTSDVETQYF.

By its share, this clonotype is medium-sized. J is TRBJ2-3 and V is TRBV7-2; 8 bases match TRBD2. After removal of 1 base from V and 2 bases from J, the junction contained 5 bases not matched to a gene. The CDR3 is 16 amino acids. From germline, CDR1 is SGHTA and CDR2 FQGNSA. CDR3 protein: CASSLVGRGVTDTQYF. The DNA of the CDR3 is TGTGCCAGCAGCTTAGTTGGGCGGGGGGTCACAGATACGCAGTATTTT.

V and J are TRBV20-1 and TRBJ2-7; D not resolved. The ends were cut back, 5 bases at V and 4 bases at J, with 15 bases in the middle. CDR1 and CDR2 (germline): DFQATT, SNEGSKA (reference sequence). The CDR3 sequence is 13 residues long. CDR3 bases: TGCAGTGCTGCGGACGGTAGTGGTTACGAGCAGTACTTC. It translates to CSAADGSGYEQYF.

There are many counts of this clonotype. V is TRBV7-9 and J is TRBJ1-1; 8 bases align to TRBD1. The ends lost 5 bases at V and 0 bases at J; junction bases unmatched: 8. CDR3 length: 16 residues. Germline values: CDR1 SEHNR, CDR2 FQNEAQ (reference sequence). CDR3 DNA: TGTGCCAGCAGCCCGAGGACAGGGATCATGAACACTGAAGCTTTCTTT. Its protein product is CASSPRTGIMNTEAFF.

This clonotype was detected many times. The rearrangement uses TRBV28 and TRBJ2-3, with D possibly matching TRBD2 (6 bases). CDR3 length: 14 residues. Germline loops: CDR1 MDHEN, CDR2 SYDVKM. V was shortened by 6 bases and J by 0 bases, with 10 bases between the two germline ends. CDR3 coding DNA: TGTGCCAGCAGAGAAAGCGGGAGCACAGATACGCAGTATTTT. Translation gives CASRESGSTDTQYF.

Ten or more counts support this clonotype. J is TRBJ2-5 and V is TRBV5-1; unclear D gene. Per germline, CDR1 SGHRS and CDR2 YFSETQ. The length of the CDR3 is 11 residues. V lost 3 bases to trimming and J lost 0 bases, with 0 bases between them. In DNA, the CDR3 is TGCGCCAGCAGCTACCAAGAGACCCAGTACTTC. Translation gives CASSYQETQYF.

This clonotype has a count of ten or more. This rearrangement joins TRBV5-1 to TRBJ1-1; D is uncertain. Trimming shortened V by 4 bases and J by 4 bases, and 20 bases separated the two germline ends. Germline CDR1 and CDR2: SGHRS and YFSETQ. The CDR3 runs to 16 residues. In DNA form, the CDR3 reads TGCGCCAGCAGCCGTGGGGAGGGAGGGCCGGCCACTGAAGCTTTCTTT. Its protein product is CASSRGEGGPATEAFF.

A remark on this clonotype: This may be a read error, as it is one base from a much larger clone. This chain's CDR3 is CASSLSNHNYGYTF. CDR3 DNA: TGTGCCAGCAGTTTATCGAACCATAACTATGGCTACACCTTC. The chain recombines TRBV28 with TRBJ1-2, with no clear D. Between the trimmed V and J ends, which lost 1 base and 1 base, there was a span of 7 bases. The germline V gene has CDR1 MDHEN and CDR2 SYDVKM. There are 14 residues in the CDR3.

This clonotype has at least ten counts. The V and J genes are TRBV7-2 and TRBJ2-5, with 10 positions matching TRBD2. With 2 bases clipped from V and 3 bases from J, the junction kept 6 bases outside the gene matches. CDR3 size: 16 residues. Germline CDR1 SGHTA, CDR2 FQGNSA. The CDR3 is CASSLYSLAGEETQYF. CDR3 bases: TGTGCCAGCAGCTTATATAGTCTAGCGGGGGAAGAGACCCAGTACTTC. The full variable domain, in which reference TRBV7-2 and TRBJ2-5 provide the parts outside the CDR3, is GAGVSQSPSNKVTEKGKDVELRCDPISGHTALYWYRQSLGQGLEFLIYFQGNSAPDKSGLPSDRFSAERTGGSVSTLTIQRTQQEDSAVYLCASSLYSLAGEETQYFGPGTRLLVL.